The 8 T cell receptor beta chains below come from one sample, sequenced in a study of blood T cell repertoires in COVID-19. TCRdb keeps only in-frame clones here, not all; method: immunoSEQ multiplex PCR. The data contain around 300,000 clones, 75% to 90% of them seen just once; the ten biggest clones take up just under 0.95%. The sample was peripheral blood. The source is a woman between 40 and 50 years old who had recovered from COVID-19.

The CDR3 region is CASSLDRATGANVLTF. The DNA for the CDR3 is TGCGCCAGCAGCTTGGACAGGGCGACTGGGGCCAACGTCCTGACTTTC. This chain links TRBV5-1 with TRBJ2-6; possibly TRBD1 for D (6 bases). V lost 0 bases to trimming and J lost 2 bases, with 9 bases between them. CDR3 length equals 16 residues. The V gene's germline CDR1 is SGHRS and CDR2 YFSETQ.

The chain employs TRBV28 and TRBJ2-1; 7 bases align to TRBD2. The length of the CDR3 is 16 residues. Trimming took 3 bases from V and 6 from J; bases not matched to a gene: 11. Per germline, CDR1 MDHEN and CDR2 SYDVKM. The CDR3 bases are TGTGCCAGCAGTTTCCCTCTAGGGAGGGAGCCCAATGAGCAGTTCTTC. Translated: CASSFPLGREPNEQFF.

The DNA of the CDR3 is TGTGCCAGCCGGAGGGTCCTAGCGGGCGAAGGGCAGTCGCAGTATTTT. Amino acid sequence: CASRRVLAGEGQSQYF. The chain links TRBV27 to TRBJ2-3; 8 nucleotides line up with TRBD2. V shed 8 bases and J 10 bases; nucleotides not matched to a gene: 20. The CDR3 runs to 16 residues. Germline-derived CDR1 and CDR2 are MNHEY and SMNVEV (reference sequence).

This clone came up once. The J gene is TRBJ1-1, the V gene TRBV27; TRBD1 aligns across 11 bases. The CDR3 totals 15 residues. After removal of 7 bases from V and 5 bases from J, the junction contained 9 bases not matched to a gene. Germline values: CDR1 MNHEY, CDR2 SMNVEV (reference sequence). DNA of the CDR3: TGTGCCAGCAACCCAAGGGGACAGGGGGGGACTGAAGCTTTCTTT. Translated: CASNPRGQGGTEAFF.

V gene TRBV5-6 combines with J gene TRBJ2-2; D ambiguous. V was cut by 0 bases and J by 2 bases, with 11 bases left in between. Germline V lookup: CDR1 SGHDT, CDR2 YYEEEE. CDR3 length: 16 amino acids. The CDR3 reads CASSLAVTVNTGELFF. CDR3 DNA: TGTGCCAGCAGCTTGGCGGTTACAGTAAACACCGGGGAGCTGTTTTTT.

The chain joins TRBV29-1 to TRBJ2-3; 8 bases map to TRBD2. V lost 4 bases to trimming and J lost 2 bases; unmatched junction nucleotides: 5. Germline assignment: CDR1 SQVTM and CDR2 ANQGSEA. The CDR3 extends over 14 amino acids. CDR3 DNA: TGCAGCGTTGGTGTAGCGGGAAACACAGATACGCAGTATTTT. The encoded protein is CSVGVAGNTDTQYF.

The CDR3 bases are TGTGCCAGCCTCAGGGGGTACGAGCAGTACTTC. Translating gives CASLRGYEQYF. V usage is TRBV2 and J usage is TRBJ2-7, with 7 bases matching TRBD1. Germline lookup yields CDR1 SNHLY and CDR2 FYNNEI. With 8 bases clipped from V and 4 bases from J, the junction kept 2 bases outside the gene matches. The CDR3 has 11 amino acids.

V and J are TRBV15 and TRBJ2-1; 9 bases line up with TRBD1. Germline V lookup: CDR1 LNHNV, CDR2 YYDKDF (reference sequence). The ends lost 0 bases at V and 2 bases at J; junction bases unmatched: 5. The CDR3 contains 17 residues. In DNA form, the CDR3 reads TGTGCCACCAGCAGAGAACGGGACAGGGTAACCTACAATGAGCAGTTCTTC. This sequence encodes CATSRERDRVTYNEQFF. The entire variable domain, with the rest obtained from reference TRBV15 and TRBJ2-1, is as follows: DAMVIQNPRYQVTQFGKPVTLSCSQTLNHNVMYWYQQKSSQAPKLLFHYYDKDFNNEADTPDNFQSRRPNTSFCFLDIRSPGLGDTAMYLCATSRERDRVTYNEQFFGPGTRLTVL.